This TCR beta chain was sequenced during a study of blood T cell repertoires in COVID-19. The wider study: PBMCs, B-cell-depleted T cells, or T cells were the source of the cDNA or gDNA that made up the material.

V trimming: 4 bases; J trimming: 1 base; junction bases outside the gene matches: 5. Germline CDR1 is SGHNT and CDR2 is YYREEE (reference sequence). The CDR3 is 15 residues long. Original methodology: Quantification of nucleated cells was approximated via reference gene primer amplification. TCRdb's copy holds only in-frame clones and misses some; the assay was immunoSEQ multiplex PCR. The D gene and trimming were derived from the DNA, and the V and J assignments and clone size from that table. The sample shows about 410,000 clones, 80% to 95% of them seen only once. Recovered status applied to Cohort 3 donors who had two consecutive negative PCRs. It also applied to those with clearance or with symptom resolution.

Sequencing was performed on PBMCs or T cells enriched from blood (not recorded which). This rearrangement joins TRBV5-4 to TRBJ1-1; 9 positions agree with TRBD1. This receptor was obtained from a man younger than 35 who had recovered from COVID-19. The CDR3 region is CASSPSDRGNTEAFF. CDR3 DNA: TGTGCCAGCAGCCCCTCGGACAGGGGGAACACTGAAGCTTTCTTT.